The 21 T cell receptor beta chains in this list originate from one sample, sequenced in a study of T cells in Graves' hyperthyroidism and ophthalmopathy. It was RNA transcripts that yielded the amplified TCR beta CDR3 regions. TCR CDR3 regions were first amplified by RT-PCR with HTBI primers. TCRdb ran MiXCR on the multiplex PCR reads and lists one entry per CDR3 protein. The sample lists 530,000 or so distinct CDR3 sequences, under 60% seen once, with 7.5% to 8.5% in the top ten. What was sequenced was peripheral blood or thyroid tissue (not recorded which). These receptors were taken from a woman younger than 35 with Graves' hyperthyroidism.

This clonotype was found once. The chain couples TRBV10-3 to TRBJ1-6; D may be TRBD1 (6 bases). CDR1 is ENHRY and CDR2 is SYGVKD in the germline V gene. The CDR3 runs to 15 residues. The V end was cut by 3 bases, the J end by 6 bases, with 12 bases between. In DNA form, the CDR3 reads TGTGCCATCAGTGACGGACAGAGCCTTAATTCACCCCTCCACTTT. It is translated as CAISDGQSLNSPLHF.

Note on this clonotype: The junction departs from the called germline gene at one end, perhaps through a read error. The CDR3 sequence is CATSDPTSGTSGEQFF. The CDR3 bases are TGTGCCACCAGTGATCCCACCTCCGGGACTAGTGGTGAGCAGTTCTTT. This chain connects TRBV24-1 to TRBJ2-2, with 8 bases aligning to TRBD2. There are 16 residues in the CDR3. CDR1 KGHDR and CDR2 SFDVKD come from the germline V gene.

This clonotype was counted between two and nine times. J is TRBJ1-1 and V is TRBV18; D call uncertain. V dropped 0 bases and J dropped 1 base, with 6 bases sitting between them. This CDR3 has 14 residues. Germline values: CDR1 KGHSH, CDR2 LQKENI. The chain's CDR3 is CASSPPARNTEAFF. The DNA of the CDR3 is TGTGCCAGCTCACCACCGGCCAGGAACACTGAAGCTTTCTTT.

This clonotype was seen many times. The CDR3: CASSPDRILYNSPLHF. CDR3 nucleotides: TGTGCCAGCAGCCCCGACAGGATCCTCTATAATTCACCCCTCCACTTT. The chain has TRBV7-9 and TRBJ1-6, with TRBD1 as a possible D gene (6 bases). Per the germline V gene, CDR1 is SEHNR and CDR2 is FQNEAQ (reference sequence). The CDR3 sequence is 16 residues long. Trimming stripped 5 bases from V and 3 bases from J, with 14 bases between.

This clonotype was seen ten or more times. The gene calls are TRBV7-6 and TRBJ2-7; 9 bases are shared with TRBD2. The germline CDR1 and CDR2 sequences are SGHVS and FNYEAQ. The CDR3 loop spans 14 amino acids. Germline trimming cut 4 bases from V and 2 bases from J; bases unmatched to any gene: 3. The CDR3, as DNA: TGTGCCAGCAGCTGGCGGGAGGGCCCCTACGAGCAGTACTTC. Translating gives CASSWREGPYEQYF. Drawing the rest from reference TRBV7-6 and TRBJ2-7, the complete variable domain is GAGVSQSPRYKVTKRGQDVALRCDPISGHVSLYWYRQALGQGPEFLTYFNYEAQQDKSGLPNDRFSAERPEGSISTLTIQRTEQRDSAMYRCASSWREGPYEQYFGPGTRLTVT.

This chain connects TRBV9 to TRBJ1-2, with unresolved D. Germline CDR1 SGDLS, CDR2 YYNGEE. The CDR3 contains 12 residues. The V gene lost 6 bases and the J gene lost 8 bases, with 14 bases spanning the gap. CDR3 bases: TGTGCCAGCAACCAAGCCGGGAGGGGCTACACCTTC. Protein: CASNQAGRGYTF.

This clonotype was observed at least ten times. This chain connects TRBV3-1 to TRBJ2-5; D uncertain. Deletions cut 1 base from V and 5 bases from J, with 17 bases between. The CDR3 is made up of 16 amino acids. Germline V CDR1 and CDR2: LGHDT, YNNKEL (reference sequence). The CDR3 DNA reads as TGTGCCAGCAGCCAAGGGTTAGTCCCCCGGTGGGAGACCCAGTACTTC. As protein: CASSQGLVPRWETQYF.

In regard to this clonotype: The conserved final phenylalanine or tryptophan is absent from the CDR3, which likely points to a read error. It is unclear where the CDR3 begins or ends on the DNA, so no DNA is shown, and the CDR3 is as TCRdb lists it. The rearrangement joins TRBV7-3 to TRBJ1-6. Germline V gene data show CDR1 as SGHTA and CDR2 as FQGTGA. Ends included, the CDR3 has 9 residues. The CDR3 spells CASSQVGTS.

In its sample, this clonotype was seen once. This sequence joins TRBV7-2 and TRBJ2-2; 7 bases map to TRBD2. Germline trimming cut 2 bases from V and 11 bases from J; bases unmatched to any gene: 11. The germline gives CDR1 SGHTA, CDR2 FQGNSA. The CDR3 sequence is 15 residues long. CDR3: CASSLIELADNELFF. The CDR3 DNA is TGTGCCAGCAGCTTAATTGAGCTAGCGGACAATGAGCTGTTTTTT. Combining the CDR3 with reference TRBV7-2 and TRBJ2-2 gives the whole variable domain GAGVSQSPSNKVTEKGKDVELRCDPISGHTALYWYRQSLGQGLEFLIYFQGNSAPDKSGLPSDRFSAERTGGSVSTLTIQRTQQEDSAVYLCASSLIELADNELFFGEGSRLTVL.

This chain connects TRBV7-9 to TRBJ2-7; a possible D gene is TRBD1 (5 bases). Germline V CDR1 and CDR2: SEHNR, FQNEAQ (reference sequence). The V gene lost 5 bases and the J gene lost 2 bases, with 19 bases spanning the gap. The CDR3 has 16 amino acids. The CDR3 DNA follows: TGTGCCAGCAGCCCCGATGTTGTCAGGGTCCCCTACGAGCAGTACTTC. It specifies CASSPDVVRVPYEQYF. Full variable domain (remainder filled in from reference TRBV7-9 and TRBJ2-7): DTGVSQNPRHKITKRGQNVTFRCDPISEHNRLYWYRQTLGQGPEFLTYFQNEAQLEKSRLLSDRFSAERPKGSFSTLEIQRTEQGDSAMYLCASSPDVVRVPYEQYFGPGTRLTVT.

V is TRBV24-1 and J is TRBJ2-5; D uncertain. The CDR3 sequence is 14 residues long. V dropped 3 bases and J dropped 1 base, with 8 bases sitting between them. Germline CDR1 KGHDR, CDR2 SFDVKD. CDR3 region: CATSDRATQETQYF. The DNA for the CDR3 is TGTGCCACCAGTGATCGGGCTACCCAAGAGACCCAGTACTTC.

This rearrangement joins TRBV7-9 to TRBJ1-2, with a tentative D call TRBD1 (5 bases). Between the trimmed V and J ends, which lost 5 bases and 6 bases, there was a span of 13 bases. Germline assignment: CDR1 SEHNR and CDR2 FQNEAQ (reference sequence). This CDR3 comprises 13 residues. The CDR3, as DNA: TGTGCCAGCAGCACCAACCGGGGCCATGGCTACACCTTC. It specifies CASSTNRGHGYTF.

The chain has TRBV29-1 and TRBJ1-5, with TRBD1 matching over 8 bases. Germline V gene data show CDR1 as SQVTM and CDR2 as ANQGSEA. J gave up 3 bases and V 7 bases, and 5 bases lay outside the gene matches. The CDR3 is 13 amino acids. Here the CDR3 reads CSARQGNNQPQHF. The CDR3 DNA reads as TGCAGCGCTAGACAGGGGAACAATCAGCCCCAGCATTTT.

Comment on this clonotype: This likely comes from a read error, as the CDR3 has no conserved phenylalanine or tryptophan at its end. This chain joins TRBV5-5 and TRBJ2-5; possibly TRBD2 for D (6 bases). The CDR3 totals 12 residues. V was cut by 2 bases and J by 5 bases, with 7 bases left in between. Germline CDR1 and CDR2: SGHKS and YYEKEE (reference sequence). CDR3 loop: CASSFGGETQYS. The DNA of the CDR3 is TGTGCCAGCAGCTTTGGGGGGGAGACCCAGTACTCC.

The chain uses TRBV15 and TRBJ2-1; D assignment may be TRBD1 or TRBD2 (5 bases each). CDR3 size: 13 residues. Germline V gives CDR1 LNHNV, CDR2 YYDKDF (reference sequence). V gave up 4 bases and J gave up 5 bases, with 9 bases separating them. The CDR3 DNA sequence: TGTGCCACCAGCACAGGGCGGGACAATGAGCAGTTCTTC. It yields the protein CATSTGRDNEQFF.

The DNA of the CDR3 is TGTGCCAGCAGGGACAGGCGGTCCCAGCATTTT. It specifies CASRDRRSQHF. This rearrangement joins TRBV6-1 to TRBJ1-5; 7 nucleotides match TRBD1. With 6 bases clipped from V and 11 bases from J, the junction kept 4 bases outside the gene matches. CDR1 MNHNS and CDR2 SASEGT come from the germline V gene. This CDR3 region has 11 residues.

The CDR3 DNA reads as TGTGCCAGCAGTGACGGGGGGGTGGAGACCCAGTACTTC. Its translation is CASSDGGVETQYF. V is TRBV12-3 or TRBV12-4 and J is TRBJ2-5, with 8 bases that match TRBD2. Trimming cost V 5 bases and J 5 bases; bases outside gene matches: 4. This CDR3 has 13 residues.

This clonotype was detected only a few times. V usage is TRBV11-3 and J usage is TRBJ2-6, with D perhaps TRBD1 (5 bases). Germline assignment: CDR1 SGHNT and CDR2 YENEEA. CDR3 length equals 17 residues. The V and J ends lost 7 bases and 1 base respectively, with 17 bases between them. The CDR3 DNA follows: TGTGCCAGCACCCTAGGGGCTGGGGAATCTGGGGCCAACGTCCTGACTTTC. This gives the protein CASTLGAGESGANVLTF.

This clonotype was recorded at least ten times. The chain is built from TRBV25-1 and TRBJ2-3; 10 bases match TRBD2. V shed 4 bases, J shed 3 bases, and the junction held 4 bases outside the gene matches. The CDR3 totals 15 residues. Germline V gives CDR1 MGHDK, CDR2 SYGVNS. This CDR3 reads CASSVLGLATDTQYF. In DNA form, the CDR3 reads TGTGCCAGCAGTGTTTTGGGACTAGCGACAGATACGCAGTATTTT.

V is TRBV30 and J is TRBJ1-6; D is unclear. V lost 2 bases and J lost 10, with 15 bases in between. This CDR3 contains 14 residues. CDR1 and CDR2 from the germline V gene are GTSNPN and SVGIG (reference sequence). DNA of the CDR3: TGTGCCTGGAGTACAGTGGTCGGAGGGTCACCCCTCCACTTT. Amino acid sequence: CAWSTVVGGSPLHF. Variable domain in full (rest from reference TRBV30 and TRBJ1-6): SQTIHQWPATLVQPVGSPLSLECTVEGTSNPNLYWYRQAAGRGLQLLFYSVGIGQISSEVPQNLSASRPQDRQFILSSKKLLLSDSGFYLCAWSTVVGGSPLHFGNGTRLTVT.

The chain links TRBV20-1 to TRBJ1-4; possible D gene TRBD1, 5 bases. CDR1 is DFQATT and CDR2 is SNEGSKA in the germline V gene (reference sequence). The germline V and J ends were trimmed by 5 bases and 7 bases, with 20 bases remaining between them. The CDR3 extends over 15 amino acids. The CDR3 spells CSAGRPGRDFEKLFF. Here the CDR3 DNA reads TGCAGTGCTGGGAGACCGGGACGGGATTTTGAAAAACTGTTTTTT.